This TCR beta chain is from a study of cytomegalovirus exposure and HLA in healthy donors. The study's findings and limits: An analysis was carried out at a later point. It showed that HLA-associated TCR beta chains were more clonally expanded than equally common non-associated chains.

Concerning this clone itself: Its specificity is unknown.

PCR involved 60 Vbeta and 13 Jbeta primers. TCRdb's copy holds only in-frame clones and misses some; the assay was immunoSEQ multiplex PCR. The sample has over 150,000 clones, 82% seen once. CDR1 and CDR2 from the germline V gene are ENHRY and SYGVKD. The CDR3 sequence is 16 residues long. V was cut by 6 bases and J by 4 bases, with 19 bases left in between. Sequencing was performed on PBMCs. The chain combines TRBV10-3 with TRBJ2-1; a possible D gene is TRBD1 (5 bases). The receptor was isolated from a boy between 2 and 10 years old in good health and CMV-seronegative. Here the CDR3 DNA reads TGTGCCATCAGCGACAGACCTACGCTCGGGTACAATGAGCAGTTCTTC. This translates into CAISDRPTLGYNEQFF.